The rows below give T cell receptor beta chains drawn from one sample of a study of multiple sclerosis patients with progressive multifocal leukoencephalopathy. Here immunoSEQ multiplex PCR was the method, and the copy in TCRdb shows in-frame clones only, minus some. The table includes approximately 31,000 clones, over 75% detected once. Sequencing input: PBMCs. The receptor set was obtained from a human donor with multiple sclerosis. The CDR3 runs from the conserved cysteine through the conserved F or W. A D gene is named only where the DNA matches it firmly. The size of a clone is reported for some rows only, either as once, few or many, or as a class for expanded clones.

>NA|NA|TRBV29-1|TRBJ2-1
CSVEGGDSYNEQFF
TGCAGCGTTGAAGGGGGAGATTCCTACAATGAGCAGTTCTTC
>TRBD1|NA|TRBV11-2|TRBJ1-3
CASSLIQGTVSGNTIYF
TGTGCCAGCAGCTTAATACAAGGGACAGTCTCTGGAAACACCATATATTTT
>TRBD1|NA|TRBV6-6|TRBJ2-1
CASRLTGAYNEEQFF
TGTGCCAGCAGGCTAACAGGGGCCTACAATGAAGAGCAGTTCTTC
>NA|NA|TRBV19|TRBJ1-2
CASSIKQGNYGYTF
TGTGCCAGTAGTATAAAGCAGGGTAACTATGGCTACACCTTC
>NA|NA|TRBV5-1|TRBJ1-5
CASSLDAENQPQHF
TGCGCCAGCAGCTTGGATGCCGAAAATCAGCCCCAGCATTTT
>TRBD2|once|TRBV4-2|TRBJ2-1
CASSQLRGGPYNEQFF
TGTGCCAGCAGCCAATTAAGGGGAGGGCCCTACAATGAGCAGTTCTTC
>TRBD1|NA|TRBV6-1|TRBJ1-2
CASRGQHYGYTF
TGTGCCAGCAGGGGACAGCACTATGGCTACACCTTC
>NA|NA|TRBV6-5|TRBJ2-1
CASSSPTGRGGEQFF
TGTGCCAGCAGTTCCCCGACAGGGCGGGGAGGCGAGCAGTTCTTC
>NA|NA|TRBV10-3|TRBJ2-3
CAIRGQISTDTQYF
TGTGCCATCAGAGGACAGATTAGCACAGATACGCAGTATTTT
>NA|NA|TRBV6-6|TRBJ1-1
CAIYLGPPNTEAFF
TGTGCCATCTACCTCGGACCCCCCAACACTGAAGCTTTCTTT
>NA|NA|TRBV6-4|TRBJ2-2
CASSDGQNTGELFF
TGTGCCAGCAGTGACGGACAGAACACCGGGGAGCTGTTTTTT
>NA|NA|TRBV12-5|TRBJ2-3
CASGLGQTTDTQYF
TGTGCTAGTGGTTTGGGGCAGACCACAGATACGCAGTATTTT
>TRBD1|NA|TRBV7-2|TRBJ2-7
CASSTRQGVYEQYF
TGTGCCAGCAGCACCCGACAGGGTGTCTACGAGCAGTACTTC
>TRBD2|NA|TRBV4-2|TRBJ2-3
CASSHTNSGGGDTQYF
TGTGCCAGCAGCCATACAAATAGCGGGGGCGGGGATACGCAGTATTTT
>TRBD1|NA|TRBV7-2|TRBJ2-7
CASSPGQGAYEQYF
TGTGCCAGCAGCCCCGGACAGGGGGCCTACGAGCAGTACTTC
>TRBD2|few|TRBV19|TRBJ2-1
CASSLGGIEQFF
TGTGCCAGTAGCCTCGGGGGGATTGAGCAGTTCTTC
>NA|NA|TRBV18|TRBJ1-3
CASSPYSGSSGNTIYF
TGTGCCAGCTCACCCTATTCAGGGAGCTCTGGAAACACCATATATTTT
>TRBD1|NA|TRBV6-5|TRBJ1-2
CASSSGTGANYGYTF
TGTGCCAGCAGTTCCGGGACAGGGGCCAACTATGGCTACACCTTC
>NA|NA|TRBV29-1|TRBJ2-1
CSVARRGSSYNEQFF
TGCAGCGTCGCCCGTCGGGGGAGCTCCTACAATGAGCAGTTCTTC
>TRBD2|few|TRBV6-4|TRBJ2-3
CASSRLAGSTDTQYF
TGTGCCAGCAGCCGACTAGCGGGAAGCACAGATACGCAGTATTTT
>NA|NA|TRBV18|TRBJ2-1
CASSPVGGSYNEQFF
TGTGCCAGCTCCCCTGTTGGGGGCTCCTACAATGAGCAGTTCTTC
>NA|NA|TRBV9|TRBJ2-1
CASSPGPSSSYNGQFF
TGTGCCAGCAGCCCAGGGCCCTCGAGCTCCTACAATGGGCAGTTCTTC
>NA|once|TRBV19|TRBJ1-5
CASSILSGNQPQHF
TGTGCCAGTAGTATCCTCTCGGGCAATCAGCCCCAGCATTTT
>TRBD2|NA|TRBV9|TRBJ2-2
CASSFTSGRVPTGELFF
TGTGCCAGCAGCTTCACTAGCGGGAGGGTTCCCACCGGGGAGCTGTTTTTT
>NA|few|TRBV11-2|TRBJ1-4
CASSASGRDEKLFF
TGTGCCAGCAGCGCCTCAGGAAGGGATGAAAAACTGTTTTTT